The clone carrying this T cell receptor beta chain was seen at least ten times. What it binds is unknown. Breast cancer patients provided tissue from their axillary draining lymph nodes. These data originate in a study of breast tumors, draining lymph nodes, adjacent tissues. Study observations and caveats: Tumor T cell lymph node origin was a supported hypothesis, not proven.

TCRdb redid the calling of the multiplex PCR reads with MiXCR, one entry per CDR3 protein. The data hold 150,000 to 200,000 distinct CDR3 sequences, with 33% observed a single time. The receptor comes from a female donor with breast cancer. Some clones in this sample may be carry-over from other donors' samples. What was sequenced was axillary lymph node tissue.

The CDR3 loop is CSASGDQETQYF. In DNA form, the CDR3 reads TGCAGTGCTAGTGGCGACCAAGAGACCCAGTACTTC. V gene TRBV20-1 combines with J gene TRBJ2-5; D uncertain. V was shortened by 3 bases and J by 0 bases, with 5 bases between the two germline ends. This CDR3 has 12 residues. In germline, CDR1 is DFQATT, CDR2 SNEGSKA (reference sequence).